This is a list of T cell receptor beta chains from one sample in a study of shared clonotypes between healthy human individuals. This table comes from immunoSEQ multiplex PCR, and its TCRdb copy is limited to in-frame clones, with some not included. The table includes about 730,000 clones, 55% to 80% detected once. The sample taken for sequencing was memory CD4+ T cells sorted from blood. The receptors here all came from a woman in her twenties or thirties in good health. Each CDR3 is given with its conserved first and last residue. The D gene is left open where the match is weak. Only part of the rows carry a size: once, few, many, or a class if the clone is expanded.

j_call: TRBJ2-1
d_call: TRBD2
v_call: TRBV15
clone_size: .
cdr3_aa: CATSRGTSGSNEQFF
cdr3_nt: TGTGCCACCAGCAGGGGGACTAGCGGGAGCAATGAGCAGTTCTTC

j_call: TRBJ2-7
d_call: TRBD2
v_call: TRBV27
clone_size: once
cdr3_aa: CASSLTSGSPSEQYF
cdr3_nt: TGTGCCAGCAGTTTAACTAGCGGGAGCCCCAGCGAGCAGTACTTC

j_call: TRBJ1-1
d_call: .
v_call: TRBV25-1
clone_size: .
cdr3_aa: CASSDLKAGNTEAFF
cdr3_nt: TGTGCCAGCAGTGATTTAAAGGCGGGGAACACTGAAGCTTTCTTT

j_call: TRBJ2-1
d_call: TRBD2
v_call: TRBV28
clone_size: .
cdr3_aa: CASSSVAGGDNEQFF
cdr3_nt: TGTGCCAGCAGTTCCGTAGCGGGGGGGGACAATGAGCAGTTCTTC

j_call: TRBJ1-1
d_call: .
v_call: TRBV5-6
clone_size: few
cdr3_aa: CASSGWGRGFGNTEAFF
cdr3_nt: TGTGCCAGCAGCGGCTGGGGCAGGGGATTTGGTAACACTGAAGCTTTCTTT

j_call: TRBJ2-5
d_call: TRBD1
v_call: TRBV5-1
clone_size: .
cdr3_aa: CASSTGTGQETQYF
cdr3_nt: TGCGCCAGCAGCACGGGGACAGGTCAAGAGACCCAGTACTTC

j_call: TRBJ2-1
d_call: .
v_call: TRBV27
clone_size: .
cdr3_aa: CASRMSLLDYNEQFF
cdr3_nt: TGTGCCAGCAGGATGAGTTTATTGGACTACAATGAGCAGTTCTTC

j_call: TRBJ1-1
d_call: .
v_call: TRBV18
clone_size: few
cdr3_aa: CASSPRTQLGPNTEAFF
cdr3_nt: TGTGCCAGCTCACCACGGACACAGTTGGGGCCGAACACTGAAGCTTTCTTT

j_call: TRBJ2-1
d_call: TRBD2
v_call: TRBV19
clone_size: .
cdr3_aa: CASTPGLAPYNEQFF
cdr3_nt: TGTGCCAGTACCCCGGGACTAGCGCCATACAATGAGCAGTTCTTC

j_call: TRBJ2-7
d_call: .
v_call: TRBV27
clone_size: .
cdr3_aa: CASSTGYEQYF
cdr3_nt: TGTGCCAGCAGTACGGGTTACGAGCAGTACTTC

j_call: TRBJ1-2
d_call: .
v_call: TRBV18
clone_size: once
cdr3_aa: CASSPSGGRVGYTF
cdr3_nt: TGTGCCAGCTCACCCTCGGGGGGTCGAGTTGGCTACACCTTC

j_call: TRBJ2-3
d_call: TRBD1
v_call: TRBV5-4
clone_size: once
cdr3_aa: CASSLAGQGFPDTQYF
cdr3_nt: TGTGCCAGCAGCTTGGCCGGACAGGGTTTCCCAGATACGCAGTATTTT

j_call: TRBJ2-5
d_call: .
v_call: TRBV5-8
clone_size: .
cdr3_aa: CASTRAGETQYF
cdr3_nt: TGTGCCAGCACGCGCGCTGGAGAGACCCAGTACTTC

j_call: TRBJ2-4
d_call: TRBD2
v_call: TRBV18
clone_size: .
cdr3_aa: CASSPAGGGKNIQYF
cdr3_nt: TGTGCCAGCTCACCAGCGGGGGGAGGCAAAAACATTCAGTACTTC

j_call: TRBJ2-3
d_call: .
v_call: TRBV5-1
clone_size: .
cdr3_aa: CASRLGGGTDTQYF
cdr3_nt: TGCGCCAGCAGGCTTGGCGGAGGCACAGATACGCAGTATTTT

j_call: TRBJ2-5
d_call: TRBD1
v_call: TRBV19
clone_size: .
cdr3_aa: CASSTNRGRRETQYF
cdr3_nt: TGTGCCAGTAGTACGAACAGGGGGCGGCGGGAGACCCAGTACTTC

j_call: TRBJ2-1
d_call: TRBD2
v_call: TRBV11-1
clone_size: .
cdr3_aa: CASSLDIAGGRYNEQFF
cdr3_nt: TGTGCCAGCAGCTTAGATATAGCGGGAGGGCGTTACAATGAGCAGTTCTTC

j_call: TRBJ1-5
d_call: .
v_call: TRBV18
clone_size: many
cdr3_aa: CASSPQGAEFNQPQHF
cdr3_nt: TGTGCCAGCTCCCCCCAAGGTGCAGAATTCAATCAGCCCCAGCATTTT

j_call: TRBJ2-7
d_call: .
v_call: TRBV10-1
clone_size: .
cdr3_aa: CASSESPGYEQYF
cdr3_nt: TGCGCCAGCAGTGAATCCCCCGGCTACGAGCAGTACTTC

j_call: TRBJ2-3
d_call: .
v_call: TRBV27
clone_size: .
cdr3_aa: CASSRDLTGNTDTQYF
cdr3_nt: TGTGCCAGCAGCCGGGACTTGACAGGAAACACAGATACGCAGTATTTT

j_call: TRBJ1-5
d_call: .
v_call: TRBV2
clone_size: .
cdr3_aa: CASGAEGSNQPQHF
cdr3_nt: TGTGCCAGCGGAGCTGAAGGTAGCAATCAGCCCCAGCATTTT

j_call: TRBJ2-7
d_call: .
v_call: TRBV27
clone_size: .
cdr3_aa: CASSQPPRYEQYF
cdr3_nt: TGTGCCAGCAGTCAGCCTCCGAGGTACGAGCAGTACTTC

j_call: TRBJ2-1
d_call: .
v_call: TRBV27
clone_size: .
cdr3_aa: CASSLRAGVGGEQFF
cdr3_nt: TGTGCCAGCAGTTTAAGGGCAGGGGTTGGTGGTGAGCAGTTCTTC

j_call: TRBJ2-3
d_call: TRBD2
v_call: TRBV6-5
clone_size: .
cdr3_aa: CASSSRGEGTDTQYF
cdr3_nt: TGTGCCAGCAGTTCGCGGGGGGAAGGCACAGATACGCAGTATTTT

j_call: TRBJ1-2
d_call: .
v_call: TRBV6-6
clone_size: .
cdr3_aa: CASSYMAADGYTF
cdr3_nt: TGTGCCAGCAGTTACATGGCGGCAGATGGCTACACCTTC

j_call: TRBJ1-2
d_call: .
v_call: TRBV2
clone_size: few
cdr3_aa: CASNVNTGNGYTF
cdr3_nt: TGTGCCAGCAATGTGAACACAGGGAATGGCTACACCTTC

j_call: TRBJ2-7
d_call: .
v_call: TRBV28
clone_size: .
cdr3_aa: CASSLVRPGTGTGTHEQYF
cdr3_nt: TGTGCCAGCAGTTTGGTTCGTCCCGGGACGGGGACGGGGACCCACGAGCAGTACTTC

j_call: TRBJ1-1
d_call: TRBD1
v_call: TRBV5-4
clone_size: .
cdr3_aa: CASSLGGGLTEAFF
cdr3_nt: TGTGCCAGCAGCTTGGGAGGGGGCCTCACTGAAGCTTTCTTT

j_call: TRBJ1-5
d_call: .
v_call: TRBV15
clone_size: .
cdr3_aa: CATSRDPDSYQPQHF
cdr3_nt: TGTGCCACCAGCAGAGATCCCGACAGTTATCAGCCCCAGCATTTT